These 8 T cell receptor beta chains were all obtained from the same sample, sequenced in a study of shared clonotypes between healthy human individuals. Data came from immunoSEQ multiplex PCR; TCRdb stores just in-frame clones and leaves some out. The sample lists a few million clones, just over 90% occurring once. The material sequenced was naive CD4+ T cells sorted from blood. The sample's subset: CD45RA+ positively selected. These receptors came from a man aged 18 to 35 in good health.

The chain employs TRBV7-3 and TRBJ2-1; the D is unclear. CDR3 length equals 12 residues. Per germline, CDR1 SGHTA and CDR2 FQGTGA. V was cut by 5 bases and J by 6 bases, with 8 bases left in between. The CDR3 sequence: CASSLMSNEQFF. CDR3 DNA: TGTGCCAGCAGCCTCATGTCCAATGAGCAGTTCTTC.

The chain joins TRBV21-1 to TRBJ2-2. TRBV21-1 counts as a pseudogene. CDR3 length equals 16 residues. CDR3 in amino acids: CASSKESGRHTGELFF. The CDR3, as DNA: TGTGCCAGCAGCAAAGAAAGTGGGCGGCACACCGGGGAGCTGTTTTTT.

The rearrangement links TRBV5-1 to TRBJ2-1; D is possibly TRBD1 or TRBD2 (5 bases each). Germline assignment: CDR1 SGHRS and CDR2 YFSETQ. Trimming shortened V by 2 bases and J by 10 bases, and 19 bases separated the two germline ends. CDR3 size: 15 residues. Here the CDR3 reads CASSLGSPGRQEQFF. In DNA, the CDR3 is TGCGCCAGCAGCTTAGGGAGCCCGGGGCGCCAAGAGCAGTTCTTC.

The genes are TRBV30 and TRBJ2-1, with TRBD2 matching 8 bases. CDR1 and CDR2 (germline): GTSNPN, SVGIG (reference sequence). There are 15 residues in the CDR3. J was trimmed by 6 bases and V by 7 bases; bases with no gene match: 14. CDR3 in DNA: TGTGCCTCTTCCACGGGAGGGGGTCCCGTCAATGAGCAGTTCTTC. It encodes CASSTGGGPVNEQFF.

The chain employs TRBV5-6 and TRBJ2-7; TRBD2 aligns across 14 bases. Trimming removed 0 bases from V and 9 bases from J; junction bases left unmatched: 8. The length of the CDR3 is 16 residues. Germline CDR1 SGHDT, CDR2 YYEEEE. CDR3 residues: CASSLVATSGGARQYF. In DNA, the CDR3 is TGTGCCAGCAGCTTGGTGGCGACTAGCGGGGGGGCGCGGCAGTACTTC.

The V gene is TRBV5-4, the J gene TRBJ1-1; D gene uncertain. CDR3 length: 14 residues. CDR1 is SGHNT and CDR2 is YYREEE in the germline V gene (reference sequence). Deletions cut 0 bases from V and 4 bases from J, with 10 bases between. The CDR3 region has the DNA TGTGCCAGCAGCTTGGCCACGGTTCGCACTGAAGCTTTCTTT. Amino acids: CASSLATVRTEAFF.

In regard to this clone: Other DNA sequences in the same sample also yield this CDR3. The chain carries TRBV28 and TRBJ1-5; D perhaps matches TRBD1 (6 bases). V lost 6 bases and J lost 4, with 16 bases in between. CDR1 and CDR2 from the germline V gene are MDHEN and SYDVKM. The CDR3 runs 15 residues. The CDR3 nucleotides read TGTGCCAGCAGCTCTGCCCAGGGGAGGAATCAGCCCCAGCATTTT. Residues: CASSSAQGRNQPQHF. The whole variable domain, filled in from reference TRBV28 and TRBJ1-5, reads DVKVTQSSRYLVKRTGEKVFLECVQDMDHENMFWYRQDPGLGLRLIYFSYDVKMKEKGDIPEGYSVSREKKERFSLILESASTNQTSMYLCASSSAQGRNQPQHFGDGTRLSIL.

The V gene is TRBV18, the J gene TRBJ2-3; 7 bases fit TRBD2. The CDR3 loop spans 14 amino acids. Trimming took 1 base from V and 6 from J; bases not matched to a gene: 4. The V gene's germline CDR1 is KGHSH and CDR2 LQKENI. CDR3 nucleotide sequence: TGTGCCAGCTCACCACGAAGCGGGGAGGATACGCAGTATTTT. Translating it yields CASSPRSGEDTQYF.